The entry below gives a single T cell receptor (beta chain) sequence along with its context. TCRdb reprocessed the RT-PCR reads via MiXCR and lists one record per CDR3 protein. Of about 680,000 distinct CDR3 sequences listed, 14% are singletons. This CDR3 contains 15 residues. V lost 5 bases and J lost 5, with 19 bases in between. Germline V CDR1 and CDR2: SEHNR, FQNEAQ (reference sequence). The sequencing input was memory CD4+ T cells from blood. This chain connects TRBV7-9 to TRBJ2-7; D may match TRBD1 or TRBD2 (5 bases each). This receptor was obtained from a female donor in good health, serving as a healthy control. CDR3 amino acids: CASSRSFPGPNEQYF. CDR3 in DNA: TGTGCCAGCAGCAGGTCGTTCCCGGGACCTAACGAGCAGTACTTC.